These 24 T cell receptor beta chains were all obtained from the same sample, sequenced in a study of beta chain features in type 1 diabetes (dated by TCRdb to the late 2010s). Broad study findings and their caveats: Type 1 diabetes patients showed a moderate but significant shortening of TCRB CDR3 length in all four CD4+ subsets.

No cognate antigen is known for these TCRs. Libraries came from the immunoSEQ multiplex PCR assay. All of the isolated RNA was reverse transcribed with the High Capacity cDNA Reverse Transcription Kit, so expressed TCRB transcripts were sequenced. Here the immuneACCESS table is served through TCRdb, limited to in-frame sequences with V and J called. Missing clones are a known gap in these copies; in checked studies unresolved V genes cover under half, and the rest lacks a known reason. In all, the sample holds 250,000 to 300,000 clones, and approximately 15% of those were seen once. The ten largest clones add up to roughly 0.018% of the sample. Input material: naive CD4+ T cells from blood. Sample cell subset or site, as interpreted from the label and publication: true naive CD4+ T cells. Receptors were obtained from a man aged 25 to 40 with type 1 diabetes.

V and J are TRBV6-5 and TRBJ2-6; D gene uncertain. The CDR3 is 15 residues long. From germline, CDR1 is MNHEY and CDR2 SVGAGI. The ends were cut back, 4 bases at V and 0 bases at J, with 7 bases in the middle. The CDR3 DNA is TGTGCCAGCAGTTTGAGGAACTCTGGGGCCAACGTCCTGACTTTC. Protein: CASSLRNSGANVLTF.

The rearrangement uses TRBV19 and TRBJ2-4, with 12 bases matching TRBD1. Germline loops: CDR1 LNHDA, CDR2 SQIVND (reference sequence). With V trimmed by 10 bases and J by 1 base, 14 bases remained unmatched. This CDR3 region has 18 residues. CDR3 bases: TGTGCCACCGCCTTTCGGGACAGGGGGCAGGGGGCCAAAAACATTCAGTACTTC. It codes for CATAFRDRGQGAKNIQYF. Looking up the rest from reference TRBV19 and TRBJ2-4 gives the full variable domain: DGGITQSPKYLFRKEGQNVTLSCEQNLNHDAMYWYRQDPGQGLRLIYYSQIVNDFQKGDIAEGYSVSREKKESFPLTVTSAQKNPTAFYLCATAFRDRGQGAKNIQYFGAGTRLSVL.

This clone was detected only a few times. The chain couples TRBV29-1 to TRBJ1-1; 7 bases are a match to TRBD1. The CDR3 runs 13 residues. CDR1 and CDR2 (germline): SQVTM, ANQGSEA. Trimming at V came to 5 bases and at J to 5 bases, leaving 8 bases not matched to a gene. CDR3 bases: TGCAGCGTTTTCTCCCCAGGGGGGACTGAAGCTTTCTTT. This translates into CSVFSPGGTEAFF. Based on the CDR3 plus reference TRBV29-1 and TRBJ1-1, the full variable domain is SAVISQKPSRDICQRGTSLTIQCQVDSQVTMMFWYRQQPGQSLTLIATANQGSEATYESGFVIDKFPISRPNLTFSTLTVSNMSPEDSSIYLCSVFSPGGTEAFFGQGTRLTVV.

This rearrangement joins TRBV6-5 to TRBJ2-7, with TRBD2 matching over 9 bases. J gave up 7 bases and V 6 bases, and 13 bases lay outside the gene matches. This CDR3 is 15 amino acids long. Germline CDR1 and CDR2: MNHEY and SVGAGI. The CDR3, as DNA: TGTGCCAGCAGGCCTCCGGGACTAGCCTTCGGGGAGCAGTACTTC. Encoded protein: CASRPPGLAFGEQYF.

This chain joins TRBV29-1 and TRBJ2-3, with D tentatively TRBD2 (6 bases). The V end lost 2 bases, the J end lost 8 bases, and 14 bases lay between the germline ends. The germline CDR1 and CDR2 sequences are SQVTM and ANQGSEA. The CDR3 runs 13 residues. This CDR3 reads CSVEYGGRGTQYF. CDR3 nucleotides: TGCAGCGTTGAATACGGGGGTCGGGGTACGCAGTATTTT.

The chain has TRBV15 and TRBJ2-7; 11 bases match TRBD2. CDR1 and CDR2 from the germline V gene are LNHNV and YYDKDF (reference sequence). The CDR3 is made up of 15 amino acids. The trim removed 0 bases at V and 3 bases at J, leaving 1 base unmatched. The DNA of the CDR3 is TGTGCCACCAGCAGAGAAGGGACTAGCGGCTACGAGCAGTACTTC. It codes for CATSREGTSGYEQYF.

The gene calls are TRBV6-1 and TRBJ2-2; 7 bases fit TRBD1. The CDR3 runs to 15 residues. In germline, CDR1 is MNHNS, CDR2 SASEGT. The V segment lost 7 bases and the J segment 1 base; nucleotides outside the gene matches: 6. The DNA for the CDR3 is TGTGCCAGCACCTGGGACAGCAGGAACACCGGGGAGCTGTTTTTT. It is translated as CASTWDSRNTGELFF.

The chain is built from TRBV27 and TRBJ2-3; 9 bases match TRBD1. CDR1 MNHEY and CDR2 SMNVEV come from the germline V gene (reference sequence). The V and J ends lost 5 bases and 4 bases, in that order; junction bases with no gene match: 16. The CDR3 is 18 amino acids. The CDR3 sequence is CASSPRSGTGISADTQYF. CDR3 sequence (DNA): TGTGCCAGCAGTCCGCGCTCCGGGACAGGGATTAGTGCAGATACGCAGTATTTT.

This clone showed up just a few times. This rearrangement joins TRBV30 to TRBJ1-5; D remains ambiguous. CDR3 length: 14 amino acids. V was trimmed by 1 base and J by 2 bases, leaving 9 bases between them. Germline V gives CDR1 GTSNPN, CDR2 SVGIG (reference sequence). This CDR3 reads CAWSGGLGNQPQHF. CDR3 in DNA: TGTGCCTGGAGTGGAGGACTAGGCAATCAGCCCCAGCATTTT.

The rearrangement links TRBV7-8 to TRBJ2-3, with a weak D call TRBD2 (6 bases). Germline V gene sequence: CDR1 SGHVS, CDR2 FQNEAQ. V lost 5 bases and J 5 bases, leaving 11 bases between the germline ends. This CDR3 is built from 13 residues. CDR3 amino acids: CASSRREKDTQYF. The DNA of the CDR3 is TGTGCCAGCAGCCGGAGGGAGAAAGATACGCAGTATTTT. The variable domain in full, with the rest retrieved from reference TRBV7-8 and TRBJ2-3, is GAGVSQSPRYKVAKRGQDVALRCDPISGHVSLFWYQQALGQGPEFLTYFQNEAQLDKSGLPSDRFFAERPEGSVSTLKIQRTQQEDSAVYLCASSRREKDTQYFGPGTRLTVL.

CDR3 loop: CASSPLSQGGTEAFF. The CDR3 nucleotides read TGTGCCAGTAGTCCTCTTTCACAGGGCGGAACTGAAGCTTTCTTT. The chain employs TRBV19 and TRBJ1-1, with D possibly matching TRBD1 (6 bases). This CDR3 spans 15 amino acids. CDR1 is LNHDA, CDR2 SQIVND, per germline (reference sequence). Trimming pared 5 bases from V and 5 bases from J, leaving 18 bases between.

In this sample, this clone turned up a few times. The rearrangement uses TRBV5-1 and TRBJ2-1; 8 bases match TRBD2. Germline V lookup: CDR1 SGHRS, CDR2 YFSETQ. V shed 9 bases and J 7 bases; nucleotides not matched to a gene: 12. The CDR3 sequence is 14 residues long. CDR3 sequence: CATSRGGDRNEQFF. Written as DNA, the CDR3 is TGCGCCACCTCCCGGGGGGGGGATAGGAATGAGCAGTTCTTC.

CDR3 protein: CATSRVRSWETQYF. DNA of the CDR3: TGTGCCACCAGCAGAGTGCGGTCGTGGGAGACCCAGTACTTC. This chain links TRBV15 with TRBJ2-5; D gene unclear. CDR1 LNHNV and CDR2 YYDKDF come from the germline V gene (reference sequence). CDR3 length: 14 residues. Trimming took 1 base from V and 5 from J, leaving 11 bases between them. The entire variable domain, with the rest obtained from reference TRBV15 and TRBJ2-5, is as follows: DAMVIQNPRYQVTQFGKPVTLSCSQTLNHNVMYWYQQKSSQAPKLLFHYYDKDFNNEADTPDNFQSRRPNTSFCFLDIRSPGLGDTAMYLCATSRVRSWETQYFGPGTRLLVL.

The chain links TRBV6-6 to TRBJ1-5, with D possibly TRBD1 on 6 matching bases. Germline-derived CDR1 and CDR2 are MNHNY and SVGAGI (reference sequence). The CDR3 is 13 amino acids. V lost 5 bases, J lost 5 bases, and 10 bases lay in between. The CDR3 bases are TGTGCCAGCAGTCGGGACACCTATCAGCCCCAGCATTTT. It encodes CASSRDTYQPQHF.

The CDR3 nucleotides read TGTGCCACCAGCAGCCCAGGCACAGATACGCAGTATTTT. Translated: CATSSPGTDTQYF. The chain is built from TRBV15 and TRBJ2-3; D call uncertain. From germline, CDR1 is LNHNV and CDR2 YYDKDF (reference sequence). Trimming pared 3 bases from V and 1 base from J, leaving 5 bases between. The CDR3 is 13 residues long.

The gene calls are TRBV14 and TRBJ2-2; TRBD2 agrees at 11 bases. The CDR3 has 17 amino acids. In germline, CDR1 is SGHDN, CDR2 FVKESK. Trimming removed 2 bases from V and 5 bases from J; junction bases left unmatched: 7. The CDR3 here is CASSQRRLAGQTGELFF. The CDR3 DNA sequence: TGTGCCAGCAGCCAACGACGACTAGCGGGACAGACCGGGGAGCTGTTTTTT.

There are a few counts of this clone. This specimen includes other DNA sequences encoding the same CDR3. The J gene is TRBJ2-3, the V gene TRBV2, with 8 bases lining up with TRBD1. J gave up 2 bases and V 4 bases, and 2 bases lay outside the gene matches. Germline V lookup: CDR1 SNHLY, CDR2 FYNNEI. This CDR3 is 14 amino acids long. As DNA, the CDR3 is TGTGCCAGCAGTGGACAGGGGCACACAGATACGCAGTATTTT. Amino acid sequence: CASSGQGHTDTQYF.

The chain carries TRBV25-1 and TRBJ2-2; 8 positions agree with TRBD1. This CDR3 comprises 16 residues. Germline CDR1 is MGHDK and CDR2 is SYGVNS. The V and J ends lost 4 bases and 4 bases, in that order; junction bases with no gene match: 8. The CDR3 coding sequence is TGTGCCAGCAGTGCCTCCGGGACAGGACGCACCGGGGAGCTGTTTTTT. This gives the protein CASSASGTGRTGELFF.

This clone was detected a few times. V gene TRBV7-9 combines with J gene TRBJ1-5; 9 nucleotides agree with TRBD1. V shed 6 bases and J 7 bases; nucleotides not matched to a gene: 4. CDR1 is SEHNR, CDR2 FQNEAQ, per germline (reference sequence). The CDR3 extends over 13 amino acids. CDR3 in amino acids: CASRGQGEQPQHF. DNA of the CDR3: TGTGCCAGCAGGGGACAGGGTGAACAGCCCCAGCATTTT. The variable domain in full, completed from reference TRBV7-9 and TRBJ1-5, reads DTGVSQNPRHKITKRGQNVTFRCDPISEHNRLYWYRQTLGQGPEFLTYFQNEAQLEKSRLLSDRFSAERPKGSFSTLEIQRTEQGDSAMYLCASRGQGEQPQHFGDGTRLSIL.

V and J are TRBV7-9 and TRBJ1-1; D uncertain. Germline assignment: CDR1 SEHNR and CDR2 FQNEAQ (reference sequence). V was trimmed by 7 bases and J by 4 bases, leaving 13 bases between them. The CDR3 contains 13 residues. DNA for the CDR3: TGTGCCAGCAATGCGGGCTTGGCCACTGAAGCTTTCTTT. Translating gives CASNAGLATEAFF.

This clone was observed a few times. CDR3 protein: CASSLTGTGGSEQFF. In DNA form, the CDR3 reads TGTGCCAGCAGCCTTACCGGGACAGGGGGCAGTGAGCAGTTCTTC. The chain links TRBV7-9 to TRBJ2-1; 12 bases are shared with TRBD1. The V segment lost 5 bases and the J segment 9 bases; nucleotides outside the gene matches: 8. The germline CDR1 and CDR2 sequences are SEHNR and FQNEAQ (reference sequence). This CDR3 comprises 15 residues.

The CDR3 coding sequence is TGTGCCAGCAGCGGAGAGGCTAGGCAGTACTTC. This codes for CASSGEARQYF. The V and J genes are TRBV6-5 and TRBJ2-7; D is undetermined. CDR1 MNHEY and CDR2 SVGAGI come from the germline V gene. The CDR3 loop spans 11 amino acids. Trimming stripped 6 bases from V and 9 bases from J, with 12 bases between.

In its sample, this clone was seen a few times. The CDR3 loop is CATSPMVAGGYEQYF. The CDR3 region has the DNA TGTGCCACCAGCCCTATGGTGGCAGGGGGCTACGAGCAGTACTTC. The chain links TRBV15 to TRBJ2-7; TRBD1 matches 7 bases. The CDR3 runs 15 residues. Germline V gene sequence: CDR1 LNHNV, CDR2 YYDKDF (reference sequence). V lost 5 bases to trimming and J lost 3 bases; unmatched junction nucleotides: 10.

V usage is TRBV5-1 and J usage is TRBJ2-7, with 8 bases fitting TRBD1. The CDR3 runs 14 residues. Looked up from germline, CDR1 is SGHRS and CDR2 is YFSETQ. Unmatched junction bases numbered 4, after V lost 4 bases and J lost 1 base. DNA of the CDR3: TGCGCCAGCAGCCGGACAGGGCTTTCCTACGAGCAGTACTTC. Its protein is CASSRTGLSYEQYF.